This T cell receptor beta chain stems from a study of T-cell memory formation after mild COVID-19. Findings and caveats of the study: Some responding clones appeared in pre-infection memory, suggesting cross-reactive memory joined.

About this clonotype itself: Its antigen is not identified.

Each CDR3 protein is one row after TCRdb ran MiXCR on the 5' RACE reads. The data contain 110,000 or so distinct CDR3 sequences, 15% to 20% of them singletons. V lost 5 bases to trimming and J lost 7 bases; unmatched junction nucleotides: 10. CDR1 and CDR2 from the germline V gene are SGHTA and FQGTGA. This CDR3 spans 15 amino acids. Input material: PBMCs or a T cell subset sorted from them (not recorded which). This sequence originates from a man aged 18 to 29 who had mild COVID-19 (a few samples of this study predate the infection). Cell type and time point are not known. The J gene is TRBJ2-1, the V gene TRBV7-3, with 8 bases lining up with TRBD2. The CDR3 is CASSPHPGGRNEQFF. CDR3 nucleotides: TGTGCCAGCAGCCCCCACCCGGGGGGGCGGAATGAGCAGTTCTTC.